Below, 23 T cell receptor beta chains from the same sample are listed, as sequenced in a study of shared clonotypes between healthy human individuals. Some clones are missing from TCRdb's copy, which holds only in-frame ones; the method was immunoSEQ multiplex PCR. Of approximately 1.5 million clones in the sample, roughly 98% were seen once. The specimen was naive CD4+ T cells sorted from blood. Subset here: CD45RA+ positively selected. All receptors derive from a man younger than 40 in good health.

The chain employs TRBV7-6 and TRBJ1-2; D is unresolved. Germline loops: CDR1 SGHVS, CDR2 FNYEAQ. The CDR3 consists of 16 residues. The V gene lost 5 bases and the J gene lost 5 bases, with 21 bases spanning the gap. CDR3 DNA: TGTGCCAGCAGCGTCGCGGTTGAATCTCGAAAGTATGGCTACACCTTC. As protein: CASSVAVESRKYGYTF.

The DNA of the CDR3 is TGCGCCAGCAGTGACCTAGGAGAGACCCAGTACTTC. Translation: CASSDLGETQYF. The genes are TRBV23-1 and TRBJ2-5; D is undetermined. TRBV23-1 is filed as an ORF, its function uncertain. The CDR3 is 12 residues long. V lost 5 bases and J lost 4, with 8 bases in between.

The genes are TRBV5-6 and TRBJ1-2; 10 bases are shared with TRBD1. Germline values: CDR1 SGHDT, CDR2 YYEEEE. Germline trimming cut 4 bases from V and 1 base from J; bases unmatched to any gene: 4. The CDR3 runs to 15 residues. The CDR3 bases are TGTGCCAGCAGCCCCGGGGACAGGGGTAACTATGGCTACACCTTC. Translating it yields CASSPGDRGNYGYTF. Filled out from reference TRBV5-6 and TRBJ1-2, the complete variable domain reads DAGVTQSPTHLIKTRGQQVTLRCSPKSGHDTVSWYQQALGQGPQFIFQYYEEEERQRGNFPDRFSGHQFPNYSSELNVNALLLGDSALYLCASSPGDRGNYGYTFGSGTRLTVV.

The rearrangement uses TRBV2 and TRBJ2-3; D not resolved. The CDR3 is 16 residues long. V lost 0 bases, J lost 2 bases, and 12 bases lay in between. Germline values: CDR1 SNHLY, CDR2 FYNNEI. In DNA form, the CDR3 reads TGTGCCAGCAGTGAAGCGGTGCGGAGACCCACAGATACGCAGTATTTT. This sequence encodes CASSEAVRRPTDTQYF.

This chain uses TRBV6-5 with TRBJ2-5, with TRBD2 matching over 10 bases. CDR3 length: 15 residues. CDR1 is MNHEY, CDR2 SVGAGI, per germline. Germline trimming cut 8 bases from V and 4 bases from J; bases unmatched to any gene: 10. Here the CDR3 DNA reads TGTGCCAGCCTCAAGCGGGGGGGCAGGTCAGAGACCCAGTACTTC. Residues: CASLKRGGRSETQYF.

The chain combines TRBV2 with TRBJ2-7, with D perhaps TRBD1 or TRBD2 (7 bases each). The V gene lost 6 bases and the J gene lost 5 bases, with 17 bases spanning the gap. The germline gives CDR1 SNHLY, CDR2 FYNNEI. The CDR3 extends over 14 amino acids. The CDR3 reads CASSETGRVNEQYF. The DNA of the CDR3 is TGTGCCAGCAGCGAGACAGGGAGGGTAAACGAGCAGTACTTC.

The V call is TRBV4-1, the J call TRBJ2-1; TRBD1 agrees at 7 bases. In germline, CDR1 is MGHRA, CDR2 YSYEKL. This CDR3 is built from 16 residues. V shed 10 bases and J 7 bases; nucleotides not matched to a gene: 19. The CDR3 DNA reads TGCGCCACCAACGAAGATGCCCAGGGGGTGGTTAATGAGCAGTTCTTC. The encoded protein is CATNEDAQGVVNEQFF.

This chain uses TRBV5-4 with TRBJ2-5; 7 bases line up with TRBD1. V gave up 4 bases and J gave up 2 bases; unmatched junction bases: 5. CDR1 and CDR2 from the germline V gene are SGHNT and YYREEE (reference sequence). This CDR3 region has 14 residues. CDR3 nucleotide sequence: TGTGCCAGCAGCACGGGACAGACTCAAGAGACCCAGTACTTC. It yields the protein CASSTGQTQETQYF.

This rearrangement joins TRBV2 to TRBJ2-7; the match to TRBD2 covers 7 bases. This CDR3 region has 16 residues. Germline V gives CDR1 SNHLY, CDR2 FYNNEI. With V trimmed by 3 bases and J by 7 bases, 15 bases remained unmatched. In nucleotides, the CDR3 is TGTGCCAGCAGTGATTACGGCGGGAGCCCCCTGGGGGAGCAGTACTTC. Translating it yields CASSDYGGSPLGEQYF.

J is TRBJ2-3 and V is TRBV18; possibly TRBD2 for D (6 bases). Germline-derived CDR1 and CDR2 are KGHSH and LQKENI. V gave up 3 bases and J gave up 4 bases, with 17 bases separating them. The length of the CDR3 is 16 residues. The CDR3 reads CASSPTAGRWSDTQYF. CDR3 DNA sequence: TGTGCCAGCTCACCGACGGCAGGGAGGTGGTCAGATACGCAGTATTTT.

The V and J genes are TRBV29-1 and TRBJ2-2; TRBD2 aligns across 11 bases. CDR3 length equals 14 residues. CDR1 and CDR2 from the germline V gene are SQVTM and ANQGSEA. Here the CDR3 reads CSGESSGRPGELFF. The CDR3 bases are TGCAGTGGAGAGTCTAGCGGGAGGCCCGGGGAGCTGTTTTTT.

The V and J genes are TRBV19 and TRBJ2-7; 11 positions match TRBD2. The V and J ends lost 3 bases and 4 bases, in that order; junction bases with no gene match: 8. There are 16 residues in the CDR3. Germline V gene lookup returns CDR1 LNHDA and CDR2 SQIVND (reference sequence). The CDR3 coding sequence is TGTGCCAGTAGTATGAGTACTAGCGGGAGAGAATACGAGCAGTACTTC. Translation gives CASSMSTSGREYEQYF. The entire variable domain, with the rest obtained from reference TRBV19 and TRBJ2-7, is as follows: DGGITQSPKYLFRKEGQNVTLSCEQNLNHDAMYWYRQDPGQGLRLIYYSQIVNDFQKGDIAEGYSVSREKKESFPLTVTSAQKNPTAFYLCASSMSTSGREYEQYFGPGTRLTVT.

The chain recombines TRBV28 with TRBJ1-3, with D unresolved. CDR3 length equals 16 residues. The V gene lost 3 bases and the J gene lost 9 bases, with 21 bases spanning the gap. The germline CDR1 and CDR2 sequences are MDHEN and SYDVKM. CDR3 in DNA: TGTGCCAGCAGTTTGTTGGGGTACAGTGTTGGAGGCACCATATATTTT. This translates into CASSLLGYSVGGTIYF. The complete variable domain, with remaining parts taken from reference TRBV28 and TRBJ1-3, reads DVKVTQSSRYLVKRTGEKVFLECVQDMDHENMFWYRQDPGLGLRLIYFSYDVKMKEKGDIPEGYSVSREKKERFSLILESASTNQTSMYLCASSLLGYSVGGTIYFGEGSWLTVV.

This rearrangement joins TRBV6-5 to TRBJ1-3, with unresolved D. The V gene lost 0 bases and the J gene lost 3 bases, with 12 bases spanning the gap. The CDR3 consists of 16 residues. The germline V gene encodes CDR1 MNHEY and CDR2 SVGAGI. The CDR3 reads CASSYSTPPGGNTIYF. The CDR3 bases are TGTGCCAGCAGTTACTCCACTCCACCTGGTGGAAACACCATATATTTT.

DNA for the CDR3: TGTGCCAGCAGCTTACCGGACAGGGCTGCCTACCCTGAAAAACTGTTTTTT. Amino acid sequence: CASSLPDRAAYPEKLFF. This sequence joins TRBV7-9 and TRBJ1-4, with 8 bases identical to TRBD1. Germline V gives CDR1 SEHNR, CDR2 FQNEAQ (reference sequence). Trimming took 2 bases from V and 7 from J; bases not matched to a gene: 12. CDR3 length: 17 amino acids.

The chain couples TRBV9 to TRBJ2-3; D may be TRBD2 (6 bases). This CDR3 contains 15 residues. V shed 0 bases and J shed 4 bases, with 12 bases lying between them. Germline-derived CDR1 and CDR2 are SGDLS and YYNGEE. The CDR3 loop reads CASSVAGVVADTQYF. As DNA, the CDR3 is TGTGCCAGCAGCGTAGCGGGAGTTGTAGCAGATACGCAGTATTTT.

The CDR3 region is CASSSRQGSSYEQYF. The CDR3 region has the DNA TGTGCCAGCAGCTCAAGACAGGGGAGCTCCTACGAGCAGTACTTC. The V gene is TRBV7-2, the J gene TRBJ2-7, with TRBD1 identical over 8 bases. CDR3 length: 15 residues. The J segment lost 0 bases and the V segment lost 4 bases, leaving 5 bases of the junction unmatched. CDR1 SGHTA and CDR2 FQGNSA come from the germline V gene.

CDR3 DNA sequence: TGTGCCAGCAGTTACTCGACGGGGTTCAGGAACACTGAAGCTTTCTTT. Translation: CASSYSTGFRNTEAFF. The chain couples TRBV6-5 to TRBJ1-1; no clear D gene. Trimming shortened V by 0 bases and J by 1 base, and 12 bases separated the two germline ends. The germline V gene encodes CDR1 MNHEY and CDR2 SVGAGI. There are 16 residues in the CDR3.

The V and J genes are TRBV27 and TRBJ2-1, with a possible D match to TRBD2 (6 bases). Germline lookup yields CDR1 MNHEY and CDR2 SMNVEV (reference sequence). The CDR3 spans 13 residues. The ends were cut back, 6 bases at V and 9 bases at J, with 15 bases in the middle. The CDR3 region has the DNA TGTGCCAGCAGGCCCCCTCGGCGGGGTGAGCAGTTCTTC. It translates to CASRPPRRGEQFF.

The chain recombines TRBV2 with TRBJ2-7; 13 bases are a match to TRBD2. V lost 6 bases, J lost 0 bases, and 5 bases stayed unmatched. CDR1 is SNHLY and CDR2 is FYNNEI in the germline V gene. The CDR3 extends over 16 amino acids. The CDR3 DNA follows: TGTGCCAGCAGGAGACTAGCGGGAGGCCACTCCTACGAGCAGTACTTC. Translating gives CASRRLAGGHSYEQYF.

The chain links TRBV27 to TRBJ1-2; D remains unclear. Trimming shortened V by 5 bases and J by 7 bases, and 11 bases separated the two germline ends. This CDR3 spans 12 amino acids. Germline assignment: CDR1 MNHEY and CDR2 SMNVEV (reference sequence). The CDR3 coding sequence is TGTGCCAGCAGTCCTCTCCGGGGTGGCTACACCTTC. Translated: CASSPLRGGYTF.

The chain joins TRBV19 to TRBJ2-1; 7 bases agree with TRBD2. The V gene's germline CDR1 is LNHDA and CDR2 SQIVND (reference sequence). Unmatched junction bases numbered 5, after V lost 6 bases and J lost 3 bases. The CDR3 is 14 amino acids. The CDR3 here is CASRASGVYNEQFF. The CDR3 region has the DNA TGTGCCAGTAGAGCGAGCGGGGTCTACAATGAGCAGTTCTTC.

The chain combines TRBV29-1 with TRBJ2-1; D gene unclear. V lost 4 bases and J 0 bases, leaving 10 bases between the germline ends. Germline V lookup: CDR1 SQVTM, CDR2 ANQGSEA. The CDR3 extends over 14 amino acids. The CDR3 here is CSVVSKSSYNEQFF. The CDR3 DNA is TGCAGCGTTGTGAGCAAAAGCTCCTACAATGAGCAGTTCTTC.